Included here is one T cell receptor (beta chain) sequence, with context. The target antigen is unknown. This specimen belongs to a study of T cells in Graves' hyperthyroidism and ophthalmopathy. Study-wide points: Expanded thyroid clonotypes (above 0.001) were mostly also found in blood.

Authors of the study amplified TCR beta CDR3 regions from RNA transcripts. The HTBI set primed first-round TCR CDR3 RT-PCR. TCRdb re-called the multiplex PCR reads with MiXCR, one entry per CDR3 protein. Of hundreds of thousands of distinct CDR3 sequences in the sample, about 45% were seen once. This CDR3 has 14 residues. Germline V CDR1 and CDR2: MGHDK, SYGVNS. With 5 bases clipped from V and 8 bases from J, the junction kept 11 bases outside the gene matches. The rearrangement uses TRBV25-1 and TRBJ1-1; 7 bases map to TRBD1. The sequencing sample was made of peripheral blood or thyroid tissue (not recorded which). The source of this sequence is an adult man with Graves' disease, either hyperthyroidism or ophthalmopathy (not recorded which). The CDR3: CASSSRTGAKEAFF. The CDR3 DNA reads as TGTGCCAGCAGTTCGAGGACAGGAGCCAAGGAAGCTTTCTTT.